The following is a T cell receptor beta chain sequence with its context. Its antigen is not identified. CDR3 size: 14 residues. The V gene's germline CDR1 is SEHNR and CDR2 FQNEAQ (reference sequence). With V trimmed by 0 bases and J by 6 bases, 1 base remained unmatched. This specimen comes from a study of molecular identifiers for immune sequencing clone quantification. Whole-study findings and limits: Same-barcode identical TCR molecules could make highly expanded clones look smaller than they are.

One entry per CDR3 protein results from TCRdb running MiXCR on the PCR reads. The repertoire includes more than 450,000 distinct CDR3 sequences, roughly 24% of them detected once, and 0.76% sits in the top ten. The TCR sequence derives from a human donor in good health. Some libraries in this study had Jurkat cell RNA spiked in. The chain uses TRBV7-9 and TRBJ2-7, with TRBD2 matching 11 bases. Sequencing was done on a sample of naive CD8+ T cells from blood, with Jurkat cell RNA spiked in. Subset of the sample: FACS-sorted CD8+CD4-CCR7+CD45RA+ naive T cells. The CDR3 bases are TGTGCCAGCAGCTTAGCACTAGCGGGGGTCGAGCAGTACTTC. Its translation: CASSLALAGVEQYF.